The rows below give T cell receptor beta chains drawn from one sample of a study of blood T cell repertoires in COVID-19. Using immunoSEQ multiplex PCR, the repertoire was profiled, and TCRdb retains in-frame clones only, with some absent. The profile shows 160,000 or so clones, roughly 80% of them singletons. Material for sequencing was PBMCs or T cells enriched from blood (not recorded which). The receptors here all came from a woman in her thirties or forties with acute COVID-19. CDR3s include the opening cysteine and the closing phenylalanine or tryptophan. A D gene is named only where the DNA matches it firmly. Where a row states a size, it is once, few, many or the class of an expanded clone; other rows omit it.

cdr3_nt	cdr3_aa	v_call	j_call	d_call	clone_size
TGTGCCAGCAGTGACCTAGCGGGAATGACCTACGAGCAGTACTTC	CASSDLAGMTYEQYF	TRBV6-1	TRBJ2-7	TRBD2	once
TGTGCCAGCAGCGCGGGACAGGGCCCGAGTTACGAGCAGTACTTC	CASSAGQGPSYEQYF	TRBV9	TRBJ2-7	TRBD1	once
TGTGCCAGCTCACCACCGGGGCAGACAGCCATTTCCTACGAGCAGTACTTC	CASSPPGQTAISYEQYF	TRBV18	TRBJ2-7	-	-
TGTGCCAGCAGCCAAGCGGGAGTGTCCTACAATGAGCAGTTCTTC	CASSQAGVSYNEQFF	TRBV3-1/TRBV3-2	TRBJ2-1	-	-
TGCGCCAGCAGCCCCGGGAGGGGCAGCAATCAGCCCCAGCATTTT	CASSPGRGSNQPQHF	TRBV4-1	TRBJ1-5	-	-
TGTGCCAGCAGCTTTGGAGGGAGGTCCGGGGAGCTGTTTTTT	CASSFGGRSGELFF	TRBV11-1	TRBJ2-2	-	-
TGCGCCAGCAGCTTGGGAGGGACAGGGGACGAGCAGTACTTC	CASSLGGTGDEQYF	TRBV5-1	TRBJ2-7	TRBD1	-
TGCGCCAGCAGCTTGGGGTCTGGGGCCGCGGACACTGAAGCTTTCTTT	CASSLGSGAADTEAFF	TRBV5-1	TRBJ1-1	-	-
TGTGCCAGTAGTATCGGCGGGCGTTACACCGGGGAGCTGTTTTTT	CASSIGGRYTGELFF	TRBV19	TRBJ2-2	-	-
TGTGCCAGCAGCTCGAGGGACTATCGCGAGCAGTACTTC	CASSSRDYREQYF	TRBV11-2	TRBJ2-7	TRBD2	once
TGCGCCAGCAGCTCGGGAGTTAAGAAGGGCACCGGGGAGCTGTTTTTT	CASSSGVKKGTGELFF	TRBV4-1	TRBJ2-2	-	-
TGTGCCAGCAGCCAATACAGGGGGGCAGATACGCAGTATTTT	CASSQYRGADTQYF	TRBV13	TRBJ2-3	TRBD1	once
TGTGCCAGCAGCTTCAGACTCAATTCCTACAATGAGCAGTTCTTC	CASSFRLNSYNEQFF	TRBV14	TRBJ2-1	-	-
TGTGCCAGCAGCTTGGCCTGGTCCAGTTTGACTGAGGATTATGGCTACACCTTC	CASSLAWSSLTEDYGYTF	TRBV5-6	TRBJ1-2	-	few
TGTGCCAGCAGCGAAATACCTAGCGGACGCGGAGAGACCCAGTACTTC	CASSEIPSGRGETQYF	TRBV9	TRBJ2-5	TRBD2	-
TGTGCCAGCAGTGACACTACGGCTACCGATGAAAAACTGTTTTTT	CASSDTTATDEKLFF	TRBV25-1	TRBJ1-4	-	few
TGTGCCAGCAGCGTAGCCTTCACGGGGGAGCAGTACTTC	CASSVAFTGEQYF	TRBV9	TRBJ2-7	-	few
TGCGCCAGCAGCCAGGGACTAGCGGCCACGAACACCGGGGAGCTGTTTTTT	CASSQGLAATNTGELFF	TRBV4-1	TRBJ2-2	TRBD2	-
TGTGCCAGCAGCCAAGACCCGGCAGGGTACGAGCAGTACTTC	CASSQDPAGYEQYF	TRBV3-1/TRBV3-2	TRBJ2-7	-	-
TGTGCCAGCAGCACGAGGACACACATGAACACTGAAGCTTTCTTT	CASSTRTHMNTEAFF	TRBV7-8	TRBJ1-1	-	-
TGTGCCAGCAGCCCCTGGGGGGGGCGAGAGACCCAGTACTTC	CASSPWGGRETQYF	TRBV14	TRBJ2-5	-	-
TGTGCCTGGAGTCCCGGGAGGGCCCAAGATACGCAGTATTTT	CAWSPGRAQDTQYF	TRBV30	TRBJ2-3	TRBD2	-
TGTGCCAGCAGCCAAGCGGGGAGGCACTACTATGGCTACACCTTC	CASSQAGRHYYGYTF	TRBV3-1/TRBV3-2	TRBJ1-2	-	once
TGCGCCAGCAGCTTGAGCGGGAGTGGGGACTACGAGCAGTACTTC	CASSLSGSGDYEQYF	TRBV5-1	TRBJ2-7	TRBD2	-
TGTGCCAGCAGCTTTGACAGGAACACCGGGGAGCTGTTTTTT	CASSFDRNTGELFF	TRBV7-3	TRBJ2-2	-	-
TGCGCCAGCAGCCAAGATACAGGGTCGGACACTGAAGCTTTCTTT	CASSQDTGSDTEAFF	TRBV4-1	TRBJ1-1	-	-
TGTGCCAGCGGGACAGGCTCGTCCCTGAAGCACACCTTC	CASGTGSSLKHTF	TRBV12-3/TRBV12-4	TRBJ1-2	TRBD1	-